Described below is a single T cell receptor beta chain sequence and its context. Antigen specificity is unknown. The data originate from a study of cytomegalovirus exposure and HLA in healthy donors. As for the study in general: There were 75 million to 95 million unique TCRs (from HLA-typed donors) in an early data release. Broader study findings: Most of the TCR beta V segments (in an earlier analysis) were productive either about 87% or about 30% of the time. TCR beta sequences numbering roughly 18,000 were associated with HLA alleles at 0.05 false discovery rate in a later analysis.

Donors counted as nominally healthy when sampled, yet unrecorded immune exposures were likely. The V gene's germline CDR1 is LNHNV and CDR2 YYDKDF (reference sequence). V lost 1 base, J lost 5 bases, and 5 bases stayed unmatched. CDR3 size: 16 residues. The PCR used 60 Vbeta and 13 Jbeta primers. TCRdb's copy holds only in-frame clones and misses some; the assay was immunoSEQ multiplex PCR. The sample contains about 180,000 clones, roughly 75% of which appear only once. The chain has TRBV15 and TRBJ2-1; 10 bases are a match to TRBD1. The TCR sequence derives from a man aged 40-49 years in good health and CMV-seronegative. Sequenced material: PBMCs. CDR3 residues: CATSRGPGTGDNEQFF. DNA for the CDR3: TGTGCCACCAGCAGAGGACCCGGGACAGGGGACAATGAGCAGTTCTTC.